This T cell receptor (beta chain) was sequenced in a study of Ad26.COV2.S vaccination and SARS-CoV-2 variants. Study-wide findings and caveats: Participants given vaccine showed non-spike TCR breadth similar to that of placebo recipients. Responses of T cells in total may have been underestimated by the TCR breadth and depth analyses.

The CDR3 sequence is 13 residues long. Trimming at V came to 6 bases and at J to 2 bases, leaving 3 bases not matched to a gene. This clone was counted a few times. The antigen remains unidentified. Some clones are missing from TCRdb's copy, which holds only in-frame ones; the method was immunoSEQ multiplex PCR. The table includes 410,000 or so clones, 92% detected once. Indicated treatment: about 20 received Ad26.COV2.S at low or high dose, single or two shots; about five received placebo; per-sample allocation not given. Specimen acquisition occurred on day 63 following the initial vaccine or placebo injection.

The chain carries TRBV12-3 or TRBV12-4 and TRBJ1-1, with 7 nucleotides matching TRBD1. Source: peripheral blood, taken in a trial of Ad26.COV2.S vaccine versus placebo. The TCR comes from a person between 18 and 59 years old who received the Ad26.COV2.S COVID-19 vaccine or a placebo. The chain's CDR3 is CASRQGSNTEAFF. The DNA of the CDR3 is TGTGCCAGCAGACAGGGGTCCAACACTGAAGCTTTCTTT.